This entry describes one TCR beta chain. Only a few counts were recorded for this clone. The target of this receptor is not known. Base qualities were left out, and no much larger clone turns up one base away. The record originates from a study of CD8+ T cells in alopecia areata (dated by TCRdb to between 2018 and 2020). Regarding the research as a whole: Treated patients were enrolled in an open-label pilot trial of oral tofacitinib, 5 to 10 mg twice daily, for moderate-to-severe alopecia areata. The SALT score, which quantifies the percentage of affected scalp surface area, was used to measure disease severity in treated patients. To study T cell clonal expansion in alopecia areata, the researchers applied high-throughput TCRbeta sequencing to both the C3H/HeJ mouse model and human patients. Clonality in the scalp was compared among normal scalp (n=4), patchy alopecia areata scalp (n=8), and alopecia totalis/universalis scalp (n=8). In humans, TCRbeta sequencing was performed on scalp tissue and on sorted CD4+ and CD8+ peripheral blood T cells from healthy controls and from patients with patchy or totalis/universalis alopecia areata. RNA was extracted with the PAXgene miRNA kit for fixed scalp, the miRNeasy kit for PBMCs, and the RNeasy kit for mouse skin. Patients received tofacitinib for 6 to 18 months and were then followed off drug for 6 months to check for delayed response and recurrence. Biopsies were taken from tofacitinib-treated patients at baseline and at 4 and 24 weeks of treatment, and a later scalp biopsy was taken in several of the tofacitinib-treated patients. Amplification of TCRbeta CDR3 regions was done by immunoSEQ multiplex PCR using 35 Vbeta forward primers and 13 Jbeta reverse primers.

The library was obtained by the immunoSEQ multiplex PCR assay. For TCR sequencing, RNA was extracted from every sample and reverse transcribed into cDNA to serve as template. SuperScript III was used for first-strand cDNA synthesis, primed with a 2:1 mix of oligo-dT and random hexamers. A synthetic immune receptor repertoire was used to measure amplification bias, and any remaining bias was corrected computationally. In the authors' own workflow: Raw reads were preprocessed for error removal, and CDR3 was defined according to IMGT conventions as running from the conserved cysteine to phenylalanine. Clonality was calculated as 1 minus Shannon entropy normalized by log2 of the number of productive unique TCRs. CD4 or CD8 identity of scalp clones was inferred by cross-referencing scalp TCRbeta sequences with sorted blood CD4 and CD8 repertoires. TCRdb holds this immuneACCESS table with in-frame rearrangements only. Some clones are missing; in checked studies, unresolved V genes explain under half, and the rest has no known cause. V and J calls and clone size follow that table, whereas D and trimming were derived from the DNA. Present in this sample are some 170,000 clones, approximately 55% of which were seen just once. The ten largest clones represent about a tenth of the sample.

The paper's findings and limits, for the study overall: During tofacitinib treatment, many expanded lesional clones remained in scalp and blood, and this persistence may partly explain relapse after treatment is stopped. Higher clonality and more expanded CD8+ clones were observed in lesional scalp than in normal scalp, particularly in alopecia totalis/universalis, a finding suggestive of antigenic drive. Scalp TCR repertoire analysis is complicated because resident alphabeta T cells in normal human skin are also sequenced, whereas mouse skin is dominated by gammadelta T cells. Because the treated cohort was small and had just a single nonresponder, larger studies are needed to establish links between baseline CD8+ expansion and response. Scalp clonality and the number of expanded CD8+ clones among the top 100 scalp clones were significantly decreased by tofacitinib. Compared with mice, TCR sequences shared between patients were less clear, possibly partly because of HLA diversity across the patient population.

The intended sense of this specimen's time point label: 20 to 30 weeks on oral tofacitinib. The treatment or condition label of this sample denotes: oral pan-JAK inhibitor, 5-10 mg twice daily. Lesional scalp punch biopsies and peripheral blood were collected from alopecia areata patients. After PBMCs were isolated by density centrifugation and stained for CD3, CD4 and CD8, a FACSAria was used to sort CD4+ and CD8+ T cells. Including cysteine and phenylalanine, the CDR3 has 13 amino acids. CDR3 DNA only is kept here, 39 bases in frame from base 1. Clipping removes 3 bases from V and 7 bases from J, with 1 as the unmatched junction base count. For CDR1 and CDR2, the germline V gene lists ENHRY and SYGVKD.

The input for sequencing was CD8+ T cells sorted from blood, taken at week 24, from a patient treated with tofacitinib. The V gene is TRBV10-3 and the J gene is TRBJ2-1; 9 nucleotides in the junction match TRBD2. The sequence was collected from a human donor with alopecia areata. This receptor has the CDR3 CAISDLAGNEQFF. DNA sequence: TGTGCCATCAGTGACCTAGCGGGGAATGAGCAGTTCTTC.